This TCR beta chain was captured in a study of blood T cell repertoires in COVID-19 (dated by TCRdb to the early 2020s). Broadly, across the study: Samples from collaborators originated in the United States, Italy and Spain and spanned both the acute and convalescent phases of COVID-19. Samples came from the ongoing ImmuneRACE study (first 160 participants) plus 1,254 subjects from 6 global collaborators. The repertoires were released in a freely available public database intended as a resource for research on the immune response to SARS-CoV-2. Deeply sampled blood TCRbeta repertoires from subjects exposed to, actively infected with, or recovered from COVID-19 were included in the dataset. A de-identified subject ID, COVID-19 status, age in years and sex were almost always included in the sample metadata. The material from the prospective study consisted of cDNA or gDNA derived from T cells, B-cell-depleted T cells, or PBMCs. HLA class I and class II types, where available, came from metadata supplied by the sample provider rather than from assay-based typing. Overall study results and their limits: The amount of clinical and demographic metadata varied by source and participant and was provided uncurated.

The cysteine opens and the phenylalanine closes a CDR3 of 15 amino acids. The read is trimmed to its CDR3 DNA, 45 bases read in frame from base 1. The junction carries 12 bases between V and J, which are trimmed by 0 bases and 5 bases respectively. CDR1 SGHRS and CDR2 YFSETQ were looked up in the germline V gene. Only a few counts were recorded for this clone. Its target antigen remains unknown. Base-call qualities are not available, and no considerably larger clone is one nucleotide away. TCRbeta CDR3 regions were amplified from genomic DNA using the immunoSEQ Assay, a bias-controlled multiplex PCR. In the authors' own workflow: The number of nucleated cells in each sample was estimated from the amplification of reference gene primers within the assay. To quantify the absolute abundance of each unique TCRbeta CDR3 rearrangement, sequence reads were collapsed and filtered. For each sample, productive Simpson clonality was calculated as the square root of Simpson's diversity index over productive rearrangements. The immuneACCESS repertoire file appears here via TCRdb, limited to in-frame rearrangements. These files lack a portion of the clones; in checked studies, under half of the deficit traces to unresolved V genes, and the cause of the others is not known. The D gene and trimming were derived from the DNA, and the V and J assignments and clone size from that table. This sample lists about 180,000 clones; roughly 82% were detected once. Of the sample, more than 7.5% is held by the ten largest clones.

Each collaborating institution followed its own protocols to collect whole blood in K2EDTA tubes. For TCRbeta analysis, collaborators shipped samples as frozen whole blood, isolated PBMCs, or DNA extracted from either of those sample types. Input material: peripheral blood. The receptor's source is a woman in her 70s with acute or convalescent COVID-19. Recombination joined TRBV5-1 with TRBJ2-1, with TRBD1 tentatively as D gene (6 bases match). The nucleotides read TGCGCCAGCAGCTTGGTGGACAGCCGCAACAATGAGCAGTTCTTC. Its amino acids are CASSLVDSRNNEQFF.